Each of the 15 T cell receptor beta chains below was sequenced from the same sample in a study of CD8 T cells in Susac syndrome. cDNA came from about 0.46 to 1 ug RNA primed by random hexamers. TCRdb re-called the immunoSEQ multiplex PCR reads with MiXCR, one entry per CDR3 protein. Of around 190,000 distinct CDR3 sequences listed, over 85% were seen once; the top ten hold around 0.1%. Material: CD4+ T cells from PBMCs. Every receptor here comes from a human donor in good health.

This chain's CDR3 is CASSAMAGGPYEQYF. The DNA of the CDR3 is TGTGCCAGCAGCGCTATGGCGGGGGGGCCCTACGAGCAGTACTTC. The chain links TRBV25-1 to TRBJ2-7, with 9 bases identical to TRBD2. The V segment lost 6 bases and the J segment 2 bases; nucleotides outside the gene matches: 8. Looked up from germline, CDR1 is MGHDK and CDR2 is SYGVNS. The length of the CDR3 is 15 residues.

J is TRBJ2-7 and V is TRBV19; 10 nucleotides agree with TRBD1. The CDR3 sequence is 14 residues long. V trimming: 7 bases; J trimming: 0 bases; junction bases outside the gene matches: 3. Germline CDR1 and CDR2: LNHDA and SQIVND (reference sequence). CDR3 in amino acids: CASMGTGASYEQYF. CDR3 sequence (DNA): TGTGCCAGTATGGGGACAGGGGCCTCCTACGAGCAGTACTTC.

This chain uses TRBV4-3 with TRBJ2-1; 9 bases fit TRBD2. This CDR3 comprises 15 residues. The trim removed 0 bases at V and 9 bases at J, leaving 6 bases unmatched. Germline-derived CDR1 and CDR2 are LGHNA and YSLEER. The CDR3 loop is CASSQEGRGGVEQFF. The CDR3 DNA reads TGCGCCAGCAGCCAAGAAGGGCGGGGGGGTGTTGAGCAGTTCTTC.

The rearrangement joins TRBV7-2 to TRBJ2-1; D possibly corresponds to TRBD2 (5 bases). Germline V gene lookup returns CDR1 SGHTA and CDR2 FQGNSA. There are 14 residues in the CDR3. V lost 4 bases to trimming and J lost 9 bases, with 16 bases between them. The CDR3 loop reads CASSSQNWAGEQFF. CDR3 nucleotide sequence: TGTGCCAGCAGCTCCCAAAATTGGGCGGGTGAGCAGTTCTTC.

This chain links TRBV29-1 with TRBJ2-5; D is undetermined. The CDR3 has 15 amino acids. Germline CDR1 reads SQVTM; CDR2 reads ANQGSEA. The V end was cut by 4 bases, the J end by 2 bases, with 17 bases between. CDR3 DNA: TGCAGCGTTGGCCAGACCATGTCACCTCAAGAGACCCAGTACTTC. It is translated as CSVGQTMSPQETQYF.

The genes are TRBV20-1 and TRBJ2-5, with D maybe TRBD2 (6 bases). The CDR3 is made up of 13 amino acids. Germline loops: CDR1 DFQATT, CDR2 SNEGSKA (reference sequence). V lost 2 bases to trimming and J lost 3 bases, with 10 bases between them. The CDR3 region has the DNA TGCAGTGCTAGATGGGGAGGTAAAGAGACCCAGTACTTC. Protein product: CSARWGGKETQYF.

CDR3 loop: CSVVAQGAGEQYV. The CDR3 nucleotides read TGCAGCGTTGTCGCACAGGGGGCCGGAGAGCAGTACGTC. The J gene is TRBJ2-7, the V gene TRBV29-1, with 9 bases lining up with TRBD1. CDR1 and CDR2 from the germline V gene are SQVTM and ANQGSEA. Trimming removed 4 bases from V and 7 bases from J; junction bases left unmatched: 8. The CDR3 is 13 residues long.

This chain connects TRBV12-3 or TRBV12-4 to TRBJ2-2, with D possibly being TRBD1 (6 bases). The CDR3 is made up of 14 amino acids. Trimming pared 8 bases from V and 4 bases from J, leaving 14 bases between. The CDR3 DNA reads as TGTGCCAGCGGGCGAACAGGGAGCACCGGGGAGCTGTTTTTT. Protein sequence: CASGRTGSTGELFF.

This chain links TRBV4-3 with TRBJ1-4; D is uncertain. The germline V and J ends were trimmed by 0 bases and 9 bases, with 8 bases remaining between them. The CDR3 is 13 residues long. Per germline, CDR1 LGHNA and CDR2 YSLEER. The CDR3 is CASSQDRWKKLFF. The CDR3 DNA is TGCGCCAGCAGCCAAGATCGTTGGAAAAAACTGTTTTTT.

This chain uses TRBV20-1 with TRBJ1-5; D not resolved. CDR3 length: 13 residues. CDR1 is DFQATT, CDR2 SNEGSKA, per germline (reference sequence). Trimming cost V 5 bases and J 2 bases, with 10 bases left between them. The CDR3 bases are TGCAGTGCTCCTCAAGTCGGCAATCAGCCCCAGCATTTT. Its translation: CSAPQVGNQPQHF.

The chain has TRBV9 and TRBJ2-3; TRBD1 might be the D (6 bases). Germline V lookup: CDR1 SGDLS, CDR2 YYNGEE. V dropped 0 bases and J dropped 1 base, with 18 bases sitting between them. The CDR3 has 18 residues. The CDR3 DNA sequence: TGTGCCAGCAGCGTAGAACCGGAGTGGGGGCGAGGCACAGATACGCAGTATTTT. This sequence encodes CASSVEPEWGRGTDTQYF.

CDR3 in amino acids: CASSQEGQAVYNEQFF. The CDR3 DNA reads as TGTGCCAGCAGCCAAGAAGGACAGGCTGTCTACAATGAGCAGTTCTTC. V gene TRBV4-2 combines with J gene TRBJ2-1; TRBD1 matches 7 bases. This CDR3 has 16 amino acids. Trimming removed 0 bases from V and 3 bases from J; junction bases left unmatched: 5. Germline V gene lookup returns CDR1 LGHNA and CDR2 YNFKEQ.

The CDR3 DNA sequence: TGTGCCAGCAGTTACCTAGCGGCCTACAATGAGCAGTTCTTC. This gives the protein CASSYLAAYNEQFF. The chain employs TRBV6-5 and TRBJ2-1; 7 bases are a match to TRBD2. This CDR3 has 14 residues. The V segment lost 2 bases and the J segment 2 bases; nucleotides outside the gene matches: 0. Germline CDR1 MNHEY, CDR2 SVGAGI.

V and J are TRBV5-1 and TRBJ2-3, with D possibly being TRBD2 (6 bases). CDR1 and CDR2 from the germline V gene are SGHRS and YFSETQ. V was shortened by 4 bases and J by 4 bases, with 19 bases between the two germline ends. CDR3 length: 16 amino acids. The CDR3 DNA follows: TGCGCCAGCAGCCCAACCGCAGCGGGTGGGGCAGATACGCAGTATTTT. Encoded protein: CASSPTAAGGADTQYF.

The V call is TRBV23-1, the J call TRBJ2-1; maybe TRBD2 (5 bases). TRBV23-1 is reported as an ORF; its role is uncertain. V was cut by 3 bases and J by 8 bases, with 5 bases left in between. This CDR3 comprises 11 residues. The CDR3 nucleotides are TGCGCCAGCAGTCACGGGGATGAGCAGTTCTTC. It specifies CASSHGDEQFF.